Listed below are T cell receptor beta chains from one sample, sequenced in a study of CD8 T cells in Susac syndrome. TCRdb processed the immunoSEQ multiplex PCR reads anew with MiXCR; each CDR3 protein has one entry. There are over 150,000 distinct CDR3 sequences in the sample; around 93% occur only once, and around 0.1% lies in the top ten. The sample was CD4+ T cells from PBMCs. These receptors originate from a human donor with multiple sclerosis. Each CDR3 is given with its conserved first and last residue. The D gene is left open where the match is weak. Where a row states a size, it is once, few, many or the class of an expanded clone; other rows omit it.

once | TRBJ2-5 | TRBV11-2 | TRBD2 | CASSFLAGPQETQYF | TGTGCCAGCAGCTTCTTAGCGGGACCACAAGAGACCCAATACTTC
- | TRBJ2-4 | TRBV25-1 | TRBD1 | CASTSETGAENIQYF | TGTGCCAGCACCTCGGAAACAGGGGCAGAAAACATTCAGTACTTC
- | TRBJ2-7 | TRBV9 | - | CASSVGGLSSYEQYF | TGTGCCAGCAGCGTCGGGGGGCTCAGCTCCTACGAGCAGTACTTC
- | TRBJ2-1 | TRBV2 | - | CASSVGGLYNEQFF | TGTGCCAGCAGTGTAGGTGGGCTCTACAATGAGCAGTTCTTC
- | TRBJ2-1 | TRBV7-3 | TRBD1 | CASSPGQATNEQFF | TGTGCCAGCAGCCCCGGACAGGCGACCAATGAGCAGTTCTTC
- | TRBJ2-5 | TRBV4-3 | - | CASSQGHGLGETQYF | TGCGCCAGCAGCCAAGGACACGGGTTAGGAGAGACCCAGTACTTC
- | TRBJ1-2 | TRBV9 | - | CASSVGARNYGYTF | TGTGCCAGCAGCGTAGGGGCCCGGAACTATGGCTACACCTTC
- | TRBJ2-5 | TRBV6-2/TRBV6-3 | TRBD2 | CASSYGTSGWTQYF | TGTGCCAGCAGTTACGGGACTAGCGGATGGACCCAGTACTTC
- | TRBJ2-3 | TRBV7-2 | - | CASRFKGGDTQYF | TGTGCCAGCAGGTTCAAAGGGGGAGATACGCAGTATTTT
- | TRBJ1-2 | TRBV12-3/TRBV12-4 | TRBD1 | CASSYPQGATYGYTF | TGTGCCAGCAGTTACCCACAGGGGGCTACCTATGGCTACACCTTC
- | TRBJ1-5 | TRBV19 | - | CASSPTGGRDQPQHF | TGTGCCAGTAGCCCGACGGGAGGGCGGGACCAGCCCCAGCATTTT
- | TRBJ2-7 | TRBV18 | - | CASSPGQSEYEQYF | TGTGCCAGCTCACCCGGACAGAGCGAATACGAGCAGTACTTC
- | TRBJ2-1 | TRBV12-3/TRBV12-4 | TRBD2 | CASSFRLAVNNEQFF | TGTGCCAGCAGTTTTAGACTAGCGGTCAACAATGAGCAGTTCTTC
- | TRBJ1-5 | TRBV11-2 | - | CASSLVSTNQPQHF | TGTGCCAGCAGCTTAGTTAGCACCAATCAGCCCCAGCATTTT
- | TRBJ2-7 | TRBV20-1 | - | CSARPPRGSYEQYF | TGCAGTGCTAGACCCCCCAGGGGTTCATACGAGCAGTACTTC
- | TRBJ2-1 | TRBV29-1 | - | CSVEAGGSVYNEQFF | TGCAGCGTTGAAGCAGGTGGGTCTGTCTACAATGAGCAGTTCTTC
- | TRBJ2-7 | TRBV6-5 | TRBD2 | CASSYRVAGAGEQYF | TGTGCCAGCAGTTACCGGGTAGCGGGAGCTGGCGAGCAGTACTTC
- | TRBJ2-7 | TRBV29-1 | TRBD1 | CSVQGQTAYEQYF | TGCAGCGTTCAGGGACAGACAGCCTACGAGCAGTACTTC
once | TRBJ1-1 | TRBV5-4 | - | CASSGGLGVKSEAFF | TGTGCCAGCAGCGGGGGCTTGGGAGTAAAAAGTGAAGCTTTCTTT
- | TRBJ2-3 | TRBV28 | - | CASSSPTGFGTQYF | TGTGCCAGCAGTTCCCCTACAGGGTTTGGTACGCAGTATTTT
- | TRBJ2-3 | TRBV9 | - | CASSVSGGDTQYF | TGTGCCAGCAGCGTTTCCGGAGGAGATACGCAGTATTTT
few | TRBJ2-7 | TRBV2 | - | CASSPEKYEQYF | TGTGCCAGCTCTCCCGAGAAGTACGAGCAGTACTTC
- | TRBJ1-2 | TRBV9 | - | CASSGTVAEGYTF | TGTGCCAGCAGCGGGACAGTGGCAGAAGGCTACACCTTC
- | TRBJ2-4 | TRBV4-1 | - | CASSQDLTSRVAKNIQYF | TGCGCCAGCAGCCAAGATCTTACTTCCAGGGTAGCCAAAAACATTCAGTACTTC
- | TRBJ1-1 | TRBV7-9 | - | CASSLEAAGPPFF | TGTGCCAGCAGCTTAGAGGCCGCTGGGCCGCCTTTCTTT
- | TRBJ2-3 | TRBV5-1 | - | CASSPWIGETDTQYF | TGCGCCAGCAGCCCCTGGATAGGGGAGACAGATACGCAGTATTTT
- | TRBJ2-1 | TRBV20-1 | - | CSAPDPRITFDEQFF | TGCAGTGCTCCAGACCCCCGAATCACCTTCGATGAGCAGTTCTTC
- | TRBJ2-3 | TRBV18 | TRBD2 | CASSGTSGADTQYF | TGTGCCAGCTCCGGGACTAGCGGCGCAGATACGCAGTATTTT
- | TRBJ2-3 | TRBV6-5 | TRBD1 | CASSYSFTGGGTVADTQYF | TGTGCCAGCAGTTACTCGTTTACCGGTGGTGGGACAGTCGCAGATACGCAGTATTTT
- | TRBJ1-5 | TRBV6-1 | - | CASSRGPSQNSNQPQHF | TGTGCCAGCAGCCGTGGGCCGTCCCAGAATAGCAATCAGCCCCAGCATTTT
- | TRBJ2-3 | TRBV12-3/TRBV12-4 | - | CASSLGPSEGTQYF | TGTGCCAGCAGTTTGGGGCCATCCGAGGGTACGCAGTATTTT
few | TRBJ1-5 | TRBV20-1 | TRBD1 | CSARTGASNQPQHF | TGCAGTGCTAGGACAGGGGCCAGCAATCAGCCCCAGCATTTT
- | TRBJ2-1 | TRBV6-5 | TRBD2 | CATTPRLAINEQFF | TGTGCCACCACCCCCCGACTAGCGATTAATGAGCAGTTCTTC
- | TRBJ1-3 | TRBV30 | - | CAWSHPEPFAQSGNTIYF | TGTGCCTGGAGCCACCCGGAACCATTCGCACAATCTGGAAACACCATATATTTT
- | TRBJ2-6 | TRBV24-1 | - | CATGSVSHSGANVLTF | TGTGCCACCGGGTCGGTCAGTCACTCTGGGGCCAACGTCCTGACTTTC
- | TRBJ2-1 | TRBV5-6 | TRBD2 | CASSLREAGYNEQFF | TGTGCCAGCAGCCTTCGGGAGGCAGGGTACAATGAGCAGTTCTTC
- | TRBJ1-4 | TRBV7-2 | - | CASSVLGGTNEKLFF | TGTGCCAGCAGCGTATTAGGGGGAACTAATGAAAAACTGTTTTTT
- | TRBJ2-6 | TRBV6-5 | - | CASSYSRVTSGANVLTF | TGTGCCAGCAGTTACTCTAGGGTTACAAGTGGGGCCAACGTCCTGACTTTC
- | TRBJ2-6 | TRBV20-1 | - | CSARAGGSTGANVLTF | TGCAGTGCTAGGGCCGGAGGTAGCACTGGGGCCAACGTCCTGACTTTC
- | TRBJ2-4 | TRBV9 | - | CASSAREEGNIQYF | TGTGCCAGCAGCGCCAGGGAGGAGGGAAACATTCAGTACTTC
once | TRBJ1-2 | TRBV7-3 | TRBD1 | CASSSRQGSNYGYTF | TGTGCCAGCAGCTCGCGACAGGGTTCTAACTATGGCTACACCTTC
- | TRBJ2-7 | TRBV6-2/TRBV6-3 | TRBD1 | CATSPGQGIYEQYF | TGTGCCACCTCACCGGGACAGGGCATCTACGAGCAGTACTTC
- | TRBJ1-3 | TRBV20-1 | - | CSARDPRSSGNTIYF | TGCAGTGCTAGAGATCCCCGAAGTTCTGGAAACACCATATATTTT
once | TRBJ1-3 | TRBV7-9 | - | CASSLGAELLSGNTIYF | TGTGCCAGCAGCCTGGGGGCAGAATTACTCTCTGGAAACACCATATATTTT
once | TRBJ2-7 | TRBV9 | TRBD1 | CASSSSGTGSYEQYF | TGTGCCAGCAGCTCCTCCGGGACAGGTTCCTACGAGCAGTACTTC
- | TRBJ1-1 | TRBV11-3 | - | CASSRGAETEAFF | TGTGCCAGCAGCCGTGGGGCGGAGACTGAAGCTTTCTTT
once | TRBJ1-1 | TRBV20-1 | - | CSARPTENTEAFF | TGCAGTGCTAGGCCGACAGAGAACACTGAAGCTTTCTTT
- | TRBJ1-6 | TRBV30 | - | CAWSVLSSPLHF | TGTGCCTGGAGTGTACTGAGTTCACCCCTCCACTTT
few | TRBJ2-3 | TRBV7-3 | - | CASSLSGTDTQYF | TGTGCCAGCAGCTTAAGTGGTACAGATACGCAGTATTTT
- | TRBJ2-1 | TRBV29-1 | TRBD2 | CSGVSGGAGGEQFF | TGCAGCGGAGTTAGCGGGGGGGCCGGGGGTGAGCAGTTCTTC
- | TRBJ2-7 | TRBV3-1 | TRBD2 | CASSHQAGGEQYF | TGTGCCAGCAGCCACCAGGCGGGAGGCGAGCAGTACTTC